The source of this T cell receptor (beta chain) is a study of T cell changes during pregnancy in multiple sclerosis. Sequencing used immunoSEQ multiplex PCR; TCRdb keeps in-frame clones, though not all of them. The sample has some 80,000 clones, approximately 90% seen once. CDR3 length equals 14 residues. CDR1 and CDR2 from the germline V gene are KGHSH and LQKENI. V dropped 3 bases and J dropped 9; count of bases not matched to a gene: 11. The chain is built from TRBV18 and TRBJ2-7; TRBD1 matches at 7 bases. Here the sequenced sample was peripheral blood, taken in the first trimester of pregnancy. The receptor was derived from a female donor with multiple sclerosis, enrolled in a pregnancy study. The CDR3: CASSPVGQDAAQYF. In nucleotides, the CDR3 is TGTGCCAGCTCACCCGTAGGACAGGACGCCGCGCAGTACTTC.